The TCR beta chain under discussion was sequenced for a study of blood T cell repertoires in COVID-19 (dated by TCRdb to about 2020). Background on the whole study: Collaborator samples came from the United States, Italy and Spain and covered acute and convalescent phases of COVID-19. Nearly every sample came with metadata listing a de-identified subject ID, COVID-19 status, age in years and sex. Where available, HLA class I and class II types were taken from metadata supplied by the sample provider and were not determined by assay-based typing. The repertoires were released in a freely available public database intended as a resource for research on the immune response to SARS-CoV-2. The dataset comprised deeply sampled blood TCRbeta repertoires from subjects exposed to, actively infected with, or recovered from COVID-19. The prospective study material was composed of cDNA or gDNA derived from T cells, B-cell-depleted T cells, or PBMCs. The samples were drawn from the first 160 participants of the ongoing ImmuneRACE study and from 950 to 1,500 subjects provided by 6 global collaborators. The research as a whole found: Clinical and demographic metadata were provided uncurated, with the amount varying by source and participant.

Whole blood was collected in K2EDTA tubes by collaborating institutions according to the institutions' own protocols. Collaborator samples were shipped for TCRbeta analysis as frozen whole blood, isolated PBMCs, or DNA extracted from either sample type. TCRbeta CDR3 regions were amplified from genomic DNA by means of the immunoSEQ Assay, a bias-controlled multiplex PCR. The source study handled its data this way. Within the assay, amplification of reference gene primers was used to estimate how many nucleated cells each sample contained. Sequence reads were collapsed and filtered to measure the absolute abundance of every unique TCRbeta CDR3 rearrangement. Productive Simpson clonality was computed per sample as the square root of Simpson's diversity index over productive rearrangements. As stored in TCRdb, this immuneACCESS dataset retains in-frame rearrangements with V and J assigned. A fraction of the clones does not appear; measured against another copy, unresolved V genes explain less than half of the discrepancy, and the remainder lacks a known reason. For V, J and clone size, that table is used; D and trimming come from the DNA. For this sample there are fewer than 85,000 clones; 88% appear just once. The top ten clones comprise 4% to 5.5% of the sample.

A word on this clone: Its antigen is currently not known. Base qualities are not provided; no much larger clone lies one nucleotide away.

Trimming accounts for 6 bases at V and 4 bases at J, while the number of junction bases matched to no gene is 9. CDR1 MNHEY and CDR2 SVGAGI were looked up in the germline V gene. The CDR3 spans 15 residues, from the cysteine through the phenylalanine. Only the CDR3 region is kept as DNA, spanning 45 bases read in frame from base 1. This TCR derives from a human donor in a cohort sampled during active COVID-19. The material sequenced was peripheral blood. Recombination connected TRBV6-5 to TRBJ1-3, with 7 middle bases fitting TRBD1. The CDR3 amino acid sequence is: CASSSDRVSGNTIYF. The nucleotides read TGTGCCAGCAGCTCCGACAGGGTTTCCGGAAACACCATATATTTT.